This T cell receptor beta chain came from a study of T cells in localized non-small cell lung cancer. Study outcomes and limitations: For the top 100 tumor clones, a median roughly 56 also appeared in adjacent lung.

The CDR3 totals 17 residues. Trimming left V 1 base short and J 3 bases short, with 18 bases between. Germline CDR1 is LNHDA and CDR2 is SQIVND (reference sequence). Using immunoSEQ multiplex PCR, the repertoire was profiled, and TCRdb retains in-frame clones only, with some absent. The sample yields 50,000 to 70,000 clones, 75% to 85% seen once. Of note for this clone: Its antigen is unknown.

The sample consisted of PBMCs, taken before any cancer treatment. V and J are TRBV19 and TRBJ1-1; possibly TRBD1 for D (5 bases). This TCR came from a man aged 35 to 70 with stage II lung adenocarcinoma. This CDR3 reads CASSIGVGALGDTEAFF. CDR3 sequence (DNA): TGTGCCAGTAGTATAGGAGTTGGGGCATTGGGGGACACTGAAGCTTTCTTT.